The 18 T cell receptor beta chains below all came from one sample that was sequenced in a study of shared clonotypes between healthy human individuals. Clones were read by immunoSEQ multiplex PCR, and TCRdb kept only the in-frame ones, dropping some. The repertoire includes under 650,000 clones, about 96% of them detected once, and approximately 0.062% sits in the top ten. Sequencing input: naive CD4+ T cells sorted from blood. The subset is: CD45RA+ positively selected. The origin of the receptors is a woman in her thirties in good health.

This clone was seen a single time. The chain links TRBV5-4 to TRBJ2-2; 16 bases are shared with TRBD2. V gave up 5 bases and J gave up 9 bases; unmatched junction bases: 4. The germline V gene has CDR1 SGHNT and CDR2 YYREEE (reference sequence). CDR3 length equals 15 residues. CDR3: CASSSGLAGGRELFF. The CDR3 nucleotides are TGTGCCAGCAGTTCGGGACTAGCGGGAGGGCGGGAGCTGTTTTTT. Filled out from reference TRBV5-4 and TRBJ2-2, the complete variable domain reads ETGVTQSPTHLIKTRGQQVTLRCSSQSGHNTVSWYQQALGQGPQFIFQYYREEENGRGNFPPRFSGLQFPNYSSELNVNALELDDSALYLCASSSGLAGGRELFFGEGSRLTVL.

The chain recombines TRBV7-6 with TRBJ1-4, with TRBD1 matching over 9 bases. The CDR3 length is 16 residues. CDR1 and CDR2 from the germline V gene are SGHVS and FNYEAQ. V dropped 5 bases and J dropped 4; count of bases not matched to a gene: 8. The chain's CDR3 is CASSLGGTGFNEKLFF. DNA for the CDR3: TGTGCCAGCAGCCTAGGCGGGACAGGGTTTAATGAAAAACTGTTTTTT. The full variable domain, rest sourced from reference TRBV7-6 and TRBJ1-4, is GAGVSQSPRYKVTKRGQDVALRCDPISGHVSLYWYRQALGQGPEFLTYFNYEAQQDKSGLPNDRFSAERPEGSISTLTIQRTEQRDSAMYRCASSLGGTGFNEKLFFGSGTQLSVL.

This chain uses TRBV11-2 with TRBJ2-1; D unclear. V lost 0 bases and J lost 3, with 9 bases in between. The CDR3 is made up of 15 amino acids. Germline V gene data show CDR1 as SGHAT and CDR2 as FQNNGV. The CDR3, as DNA: TGTGCCAGCAGCTTAGAAGGGAACGGCTACAATGAGCAGTTCTTC. This encodes CASSLEGNGYNEQFF.

The chain recombines TRBV7-2 with TRBJ2-5; D gene ambiguous. Trimming took 0 bases from V and 2 from J, leaving 13 bases between them. The germline V gene has CDR1 SGHTA and CDR2 FQGNSA. The CDR3 spans 16 residues. The CDR3 loop reads CASSLAGMDWQETQYF. For the CDR3, the DNA is TGTGCCAGCAGCTTAGCTGGGATGGATTGGCAAGAGACCCAGTACTTC.

The V call is TRBV27, the J call TRBJ2-7, with 7 bases that match TRBD2. Germline V gene lookup returns CDR1 MNHEY and CDR2 SMNVEV (reference sequence). This CDR3 has 15 residues. V gave up 2 bases and J gave up 2 bases; unmatched junction bases: 6. The CDR3 is CASSLRAGAPYEQYF. CDR3 DNA: TGTGCCAGCAGTTTAAGGGCGGGAGCCCCCTACGAGCAGTACTTC.

The chain employs TRBV7-9 and TRBJ1-5; TRBD1 might be the D (5 bases). V was cut by 5 bases and J by 5 bases, with 7 bases left in between. Germline V gene lookup returns CDR1 SEHNR and CDR2 FQNEAQ (reference sequence). The CDR3 is 12 residues long. Written as DNA, the CDR3 is TGTGCCAGCAGCATGGGGGATCAGCCCCAGCATTTT. This translates into CASSMGDQPQHF.

This chain joins TRBV7-7 and TRBJ2-5, with 9 bases aligning to TRBD1. Per the germline V gene, CDR1 is SSHAT and CDR2 is FNYEAQ (reference sequence). The length of the CDR3 is 15 residues. Germline trimming cut 1 base from V and 5 bases from J; bases unmatched to any gene: 5. CDR3 sequence (DNA): TGTGCCAGCAGCTTAGGTGGGACAGGGCTGGAGACCCAGTACTTC. Its translation: CASSLGGTGLETQYF. Complete variable domain (other parts from reference TRBV7-7 and TRBJ2-5): GAGVSQSPRYKVTKRGQDVTLRCDPISSHATLYWYQQALGQGPEFLTYFNYEAQPDKSGLPSDRFSAERPEGSISTLTIQRTEQRDSAMYRCASSLGGTGLETQYFGPGTRLLVL.

This clone was detected only once. In DNA form, the CDR3 reads TGTGCCAGCAGTTTACCCCTCAGGGGGCGTCGAGGCTACACCTTC. Its translation: CASSLPLRGRRGYTF. This sequence joins TRBV28 and TRBJ1-2, with 8 bases matching TRBD1. Germline V lookup: CDR1 MDHEN, CDR2 SYDVKM. V lost 2 bases to trimming and J lost 8 bases; unmatched junction nucleotides: 10. The CDR3 is 15 amino acids.

This chain links TRBV7-2 with TRBJ2-7; no definite D call. This CDR3 spans 14 amino acids. From germline, CDR1 is SGHTA and CDR2 FQGNSA. The V end lost 5 bases, the J end lost 5 bases, and 16 bases lay between the germline ends. The CDR3 bases are TGTGCCAGCAGCCTCGTCCTTCTAGGGAACGAGCAGTACTTC. This translates into CASSLVLLGNEQYF.

The chain carries TRBV10-2 and TRBJ2-7; D not certain. Germline V lookup: CDR1 WSHSY, CDR2 SAAADI. The CDR3 has 16 amino acids. V was shortened by 10 bases and J by 2 bases, with 24 bases between the two germline ends. This CDR3 is CATNLKSSTDPYEQYF. Here the CDR3 DNA reads TGCGCCACCAATCTTAAATCCAGTACAGATCCCTACGAGCAGTACTTC.

The gene calls are TRBV7-8 and TRBJ2-7, with 7 bases lining up with TRBD2. Germline V gene data show CDR1 as SGHVS and CDR2 as FQNEAQ. With 0 bases clipped from V and 4 bases from J, the junction kept 3 bases outside the gene matches. The CDR3 has 14 amino acids. The CDR3 reads CASSLAGGAYEQYF. In nucleotides, the CDR3 is TGTGCCAGCAGCTTAGCGGGAGGGGCGTACGAGCAGTACTTC.

About this clone itself: The junction departs from germline at one end; a sequencing error may be responsible. V usage is TRBV19 and J usage is TRBJ2-7; D call uncertain. Germline loops: CDR1 LNHDA, CDR2 SQIVND (reference sequence). This CDR3 is 14 amino acids long. The CDR3 sequence: CASGMVQRPYEQYF. The CDR3 coding sequence is TGTGCCAGTGGTATGGTCCAGAGGCCCTACGAGCAGTACTTC. The full variable domain, rest sourced from reference TRBV19 and TRBJ2-7, is DGGITQSPKYLFRKEGQNVTLSCEQNLNHDAMYWYRQDPGQGLRLIYYSQIVNDFQKGDIAEGYSVSREKKESFPLTVTSAQKNPTAFYLCASGMVQRPYEQYFGPGTRLTVT.

This clone was recorded only once. The CDR3 coding sequence is TGTGCCAGCAGTGAAGTTGAAAGGTGGGGGTTCAAAATGGAGCAGTACTTC. Its protein product is CASSEVERWGFKMEQYF. This sequence joins TRBV6-1 and TRBJ2-7; D could derive from TRBD1 or TRBD2 (5 bases each). Trimming left V 1 base short and J 7 bases short, with 23 bases between. The CDR3 spans 17 residues. From germline, CDR1 is MNHNS and CDR2 SASEGT.

V usage is TRBV28 and J usage is TRBJ1-5, with 8 bases lining up with TRBD1. CDR3 length equals 15 residues. Germline V gives CDR1 MDHEN, CDR2 SYDVKM. The J segment lost 4 bases and the V segment lost 6 bases, leaving 8 bases of the junction unmatched. In DNA form, the CDR3 reads TGTGCCAGCAGCAAAGACAGGGGTAGTAATCAGCCCCAGCATTTT. Its translation is CASSKDRGSNQPQHF.

V gene TRBV2 combines with J gene TRBJ1-5; D unresolved. This CDR3 contains 14 residues. The germline V gene encodes CDR1 SNHLY and CDR2 FYNNEI. Trimming took 4 bases from V and 0 from J, leaving 7 bases between them. Written as DNA, the CDR3 is TGTGCCAGCAGTGCGATTCCTAGCAATCAGCCCCAGCATTTT. This translates into CASSAIPSNQPQHF.

The rearrangement links TRBV28 to TRBJ2-7; no firm D call. Trimming took off 6 bases at V and 2 bases at J, with 8 bases between the two ends. The CDR3 contains 12 residues. Germline-derived CDR1 and CDR2 are MDHEN and SYDVKM. The CDR3 DNA reads as TGTGCCAGCAGCGAAGAGCCCTACGAGCAGTACTTC. Its protein product is CASSEEPYEQYF.

The chain is built from TRBV5-8 and TRBJ2-7, with 7 bases lining up with TRBD1. Trimming cost V 5 bases and J 7 bases; bases outside gene matches: 12. CDR3 length equals 14 residues. Germline-derived CDR1 and CDR2 are SGHTS and YDEGEE. DNA for the CDR3: TGTGCCAGCAGACTGCCTACAGGGGTATGGGAGCAGTACTTC. It is translated as CASRLPTGVWEQYF.

The V and J genes are TRBV5-5 and TRBJ1-4; tentative D call: TRBD1 (6 bases). Trimming pared 4 bases from V and 6 bases from J, leaving 16 bases between. From germline, CDR1 is SGHKS and CDR2 YYEKEE (reference sequence). The CDR3 has 15 amino acids. The CDR3: CASSQVRGPHEKLFF. The CDR3 DNA sequence: TGTGCCAGCAGCCAAGTACGGGGGCCCCATGAAAAACTGTTTTTT.